This T cell receptor beta chain originates from a study of T cell changes during pregnancy in multiple sclerosis. Sequencing was performed with immunoSEQ multiplex PCR; in TCRdb, only in-frame clones are kept and a portion is missing. The sample yields about 77,000 clones, approximately 94% seen once. The CDR3 has 15 residues. Deletions cut 0 bases from V and 3 bases from J, with 11 bases between. The germline CDR1 and CDR2 sequences are LNHNV and YYDKDF (reference sequence). The material was peripheral blood, obtained after pregnancy. J is TRBJ2-5 and V is TRBV15, with TRBD2 as a possible D gene (6 bases). This receptor was obtained from a female donor in good health, enrolled as a control in a pregnancy study. Here the CDR3 DNA reads TGTGCCACCAGCAGAGATCCGACTAGTAAAGAGACCCAGTACTTC. Translating it yields CATSRDPTSKETQYF.